Here is one T cell receptor beta chain with its context. Antigen specificity is unknown. A TCRbeta library incorporating unique molecular identifiers was prepared. TCRdb re-called the PCR reads through MiXCR, storing one row per CDR3 protein. The sample includes 550,000 to 800,000 distinct CDR3 sequences, approximately 14% of them seen just once. These data belong to a study of T-cell reconstitution after alpha-beta-depleted transplantation in children. CDR1 and CDR2 (germline): SEHNR, FQNEAQ (reference sequence). The CDR3 runs 13 residues. Between the trimmed V and J ends, which lost 1 base and 5 bases, there was a span of 6 bases. The study, taken as a whole, reports: Approximately two months post-transplant, alpha-beta T cells reportedly originated from several hundred expanded graft clones. Hyperexpanded clones declined; after one year, newly produced T cells mostly supplied diversity. Surviving thymic progenitors and recipient T cells were the source of high TCRbeta diversity at day 60 in some patients.

The sequences come from PBMCs, collected before TCRalphabeta/CD19-depleted stem cell transplant. The rearrangement uses TRBV7-9 and TRBJ2-1, with D uncertain. This receptor was obtained from a girl aged 2-10 years with congenital amegakaryocytic thrombocytopenia, due to receive a stem cell transplant. DNA for the CDR3: TGTGCCAGCAGCTTAGTTTATAACAATGAGCAGTTCTTC. Its translation is CASSLVYNNEQFF.